Each of the 12 T cell receptor beta chains below was sequenced from the same sample in a study of T cell responses to AZD1222 COVID-19 vaccine. Method: immunoSEQ multiplex PCR; TCRdb's copy keeps in-frame clones and lacks some. The sample lists approximately 130,000 clones, about 89% occurring once. The sample in question was peripheral blood, obtained 28 days after the second AZD1222 dose. The receptors shown here come from an adult who received the AZD1222 COVID-19 vaccine.

This clone was detected only once. CDR3 nucleotide sequence: TGTGCCAGCTACCTGGGACAGGTGGGATCGAACACTGAAGCTTTCTTT. Translated, it gives CASYLGQVGSNTEAFF. The chain employs TRBV18 and TRBJ1-1, with 8 bases lining up with TRBD1. Germline V gene sequence: CDR1 KGHSH, CDR2 LQKENI. The CDR3 extends over 16 amino acids. Trimming removed 7 bases from V and 1 base from J; junction bases left unmatched: 11.

The genes are TRBV5-5 and TRBJ1-1, with D uncertain. Trimming cost V 4 bases and J 5 bases, with 15 bases left between them. The CDR3 totals 14 residues. The germline V gene has CDR1 SGHKS and CDR2 YYEKEE (reference sequence). DNA for the CDR3: TGTGCCAGCAGCCGCCGATTGTCAGGAACTGAAGCTTTCTTT. As protein: CASSRRLSGTEAFF.

This rearrangement joins TRBV2 to TRBJ2-2; tentatively, D is TRBD2 (5 bases). There are 13 residues in the CDR3. V was cut by 6 bases and J by 7 bases, with 12 bases left in between. The germline gives CDR1 SNHLY, CDR2 FYNNEI. CDR3 in amino acids: CASRLTSVGELFF. The CDR3 bases are TGTGCCAGCAGGCTAACTAGTGTCGGGGAGCTGTTTTTT.

This rearrangement joins TRBV2 to TRBJ1-2, with D perhaps TRBD1 (5 bases). V shed 5 bases and J shed 4 bases, with 11 bases lying between them. CDR3 length: 13 amino acids. Germline CDR1 SNHLY, CDR2 FYNNEI. The CDR3 loop is CASSPQDVYGYTF. The CDR3 nucleotides read TGTGCCAGCAGTCCACAGGATGTCTATGGCTACACCTTC.

V and J are TRBV9 and TRBJ1-4, with D maybe TRBD1 (5 bases). The CDR3 contains 17 residues. CDR1 is SGDLS, CDR2 YYNGEE, per germline. V was trimmed by 0 bases and J by 0 bases, leaving 12 bases between them. The CDR3 coding sequence is TGTGCCAGCAGCGTAGGACCCCAGGGCCCAACTAATGAAAAACTGTTTTTT. Its protein product is CASSVGPQGPTNEKLFF.

The chain couples TRBV5-6 to TRBJ1-1; the D is unclear. The CDR3 contains 13 residues. The germline V gene encodes CDR1 SGHDT and CDR2 YYEEEE. Trimming took off 4 bases at V and 0 bases at J, with 7 bases between the two ends. DNA for the CDR3: TGTGCCAGCAGCGAACGGATGAACACTGAAGCTTTCTTT. Residues: CASSERMNTEAFF.

V usage is TRBV5-1 and J usage is TRBJ1-2, with 8 nucleotides matching TRBD1. This CDR3 contains 15 residues. The trim removed 4 bases at V and 7 bases at J, leaving 12 bases unmatched. Germline CDR1 SGHRS, CDR2 YFSETQ. CDR3 coding DNA: TGCGCCAGCAGCCCAGGACAGGGCACCGTTTTTGGCTACACCTTC. Protein product: CASSPGQGTVFGYTF.

The V gene is TRBV30, the J gene TRBJ1-2, with a possible D match to TRBD1 (5 bases). Per germline, CDR1 GTSNPN and CDR2 SVGIG (reference sequence). V was trimmed by 3 bases and J by 3 bases, leaving 11 bases between them. This CDR3 is 13 amino acids long. CDR3: CAWRRGGDYGYTF. In nucleotides, the CDR3 is TGTGCCTGGAGACGCGGGGGAGACTATGGCTACACCTTC. Together with reference TRBV30 and TRBJ1-2, the CDR3 gives the full variable domain: SQTIHQWPATLVQPVGSPLSLECTVEGTSNPNLYWYRQAAGRGLQLLFYSVGIGQISSEVPQNLSASRPQDRQFILSSKKLLLSDSGFYLCAWRRGGDYGYTFGSGTRLTVV.

The rearrangement joins TRBV29-1 to TRBJ2-5; 8 bases are shared with TRBD1. This CDR3 has 12 amino acids. CDR1 and CDR2 from the germline V gene are SQVTM and ANQGSEA. The V gene end was trimmed by 3 bases and the J gene end by 12 bases; junction bases not matched to a gene: 9. CDR3 sequence (DNA): TGCAGCGTTGAGCCGCTCAGGGGGCGTAAGTACTTC. Its translation: CSVEPLRGRKYF.

CDR3 sequence reads: CATGQGQETQYF. The CDR3 DNA sequence: TGTGCCACTGGACAGGGCCAAGAGACCCAGTACTTC. This chain links TRBV15 with TRBJ2-5; 8 nucleotides agree with TRBD1. The V and J ends lost 9 bases and 1 base, in that order; junction bases with no gene match: 1. CDR1 and CDR2 from the germline V gene are LNHNV and YYDKDF (reference sequence). This CDR3 has 12 residues.

The chain couples TRBV19 to TRBJ1-5; D call uncertain. Trimming left V 1 base short and J 1 base short, with 8 bases between. The V gene's germline CDR1 is LNHDA and CDR2 SQIVND (reference sequence). The CDR3 sequence is 15 residues long. The DNA of the CDR3 is TGTGCCAGTAGTATAGGGCAGGCAAGCAATCAGCCCCAGCATTTT. Protein: CASSIGQASNQPQHF.

The rearrangement links TRBV4-1 to TRBJ1-2, with 10 positions matching TRBD1. CDR1 is MGHRA and CDR2 is YSYEKL in the germline V gene. Losses at the gene ends were 4 bases for V and 4 bases for J; bases not matched to a gene: 6. This CDR3 is 15 amino acids long. Here the CDR3 DNA reads TGCGCCAGCAGCCGCGGACAGGGGGGGGCCTATGGCTACACCTTC. Amino acid sequence: CASSRGQGGAYGYTF.